Below, 18 T cell receptor beta chains from the same sample are listed, as sequenced in a study of low-dose radiotherapy and immunotherapy resistance in tumors. cDNA synthesis used a TRAV/TRBV-specific primer set for both chains. It was with a constant-region primer and a V-primer adapter that TCRs were amplified over approximately 18 PCR cycles. MiXCR was run by TCRdb on the reads, yielding one entry per CDR3 protein. The profile covers around 68,000 distinct CDR3 sequences, with around 27% appearing a single time and roughly 6.5% taken by the ten largest. The time point denotes: before trial treatment. Sample: PBMCs, taken before treatment. Receptor source: a male donor with rectosigmoid adenocarcinoma.

This clonotype turned up a few times. The rearrangement links TRBV5-1 to TRBJ2-2; D is unresolved. Trimming took 0 bases from V and 1 from J, leaving 4 bases between them. The CDR3 is 14 amino acids. Germline loops: CDR1 SGHRS, CDR2 YFSETQ. The chain's CDR3 is CASSLAQNTGELFF. The CDR3 DNA reads as TGCGCCAGCAGCTTGGCACAGAACACCGGGGAGCTGTTTTTT.

This clonotype was picked up many times. The chain uses TRBV10-3 and TRBJ1-2; 7 nucleotides agree with TRBD1. Germline V gene data show CDR1 as ENHRY and CDR2 as SYGVKD. The CDR3 length is 14 residues. After removal of 4 bases from V and 4 bases from J, the junction contained 6 bases not matched to a gene. Here the CDR3 DNA reads TGTGCCATCAGTGGAGCCGGACAGGTCTATGGCTACACCTTC. Its protein is CAISGAGQVYGYTF.

With respect to this clonotype: One base separates it from a far larger clone, so it is likely a read error. The chain is built from TRBV6-2 or TRBV6-3 and TRBJ2-7; D is perhaps TRBD1 or TRBD2 (5 bases each). The J call is in doubt because the DNA end fits TRBJ2-3 better. CDR1 and CDR2 (germline): MNHEY, SVGEGT. The CDR3 contains 16 residues. The chain's CDR3 is CASSPIRDRPTDAQYF. CDR3 DNA: TGTGCCAGCAGTCCAATTAGGGACCGCCCAACAGATGCGCAGTATTTT.

Concerning this clonotype: With a far larger clone one base away, a read error is the likely cause. The gene calls are TRBV13 and TRBJ2-1, with 9 bases fitting TRBD2. Germline lookup yields CDR1 PRHDT and CDR2 FYEKMQ (reference sequence). The length of the CDR3 is 17 residues. CDR3 sequence reads: CASGLFGGGAKYNEQFF. CDR3 bases: TGTGCCAGCGGCTTGTTCGGCGGGGGGGCCAAGTACAATGAGCAGTTCTTC.

The V and J genes are TRBV28 and TRBJ1-5; D remains ambiguous. Germline V CDR1 and CDR2: MDHEN, SYDVKM. V lost 5 bases, J lost 0 bases, and 11 bases lay in between. The CDR3 is 15 amino acids. The CDR3 DNA reads TGTGCCAGCAGTCCGGGCCAGTATAGCAATCAGCCCCAGCATTTT. Translation gives CASSPGQYSNQPQHF.

The genes are TRBV6-2 or TRBV6-3 and TRBJ2-2; perhaps TRBD2 as D (7 bases). V dropped 5 bases and J dropped 2 bases, with 12 bases sitting between them. The CDR3 is 15 amino acids. CDR1 and CDR2 (germline): MNHEY, SVGEGT. The CDR3 DNA is TGTGCCAGCAGTGAAAGGGGGGGTAACACCGGGGAGCTGTTTTTT. Its protein product is CASSERGGNTGELFF.

This clonotype was counted ten times or more. J is TRBJ2-5 and V is TRBV28, with TRBD1 matching 8 bases. Germline loops: CDR1 MDHEN, CDR2 SYDVKM. The J segment lost 6 bases and the V segment lost 2 bases, leaving 8 bases of the junction unmatched. The CDR3 contains 15 residues. The CDR3 nucleotides are TGTGCCAGCAGTTTAGATACAGGGGGGAGGAAGACCCAGTACTTC. Translated: CASSLDTGGRKTQYF.

This clonotype showed up many times. The J gene is TRBJ2-7, the V gene TRBV23-1; D is tentatively TRBD1 or TRBD2 (7 bases each). TRBV23-1 counts as an open reading frame of uncertain function. With 7 bases removed from V and 3 bases from J, the gap between germline ends came to 25 bases. The length of the CDR3 is 17 residues. The CDR3 here is CASTGREGQGVYYEQYF. The CDR3 DNA reads TGCGCCAGCACAGGGAGGGAAGGCCAGGGGGTTTACTACGAGCAGTACTTC.

The chain carries TRBV25-1 and TRBJ1-4, with D tentatively TRBD1 (5 bases). The CDR3 totals 16 residues. CDR1 is MGHDK and CDR2 is SYGVNS in the germline V gene. V shed 1 base and J shed 4 bases, with 13 bases lying between them. CDR3 nucleotides: TGTGCCAGCAGTGAATTTGTAGGGACGGGTAATGAAAAACTGTTTTTT. Protein sequence: CASSEFVGTGNEKLFF.

This clonotype was counted many times. The chain links TRBV7-2 to TRBJ2-3, with D uncertain. Trimming took off 4 bases at V and 0 bases at J, with 8 bases between the two ends. CDR3 size: 14 residues. The germline V gene has CDR1 SGHTA and CDR2 FQGNSA. The CDR3 is CASSSTTSTDTQYF. Written as DNA, the CDR3 is TGTGCCAGCAGCTCCACCACCAGCACAGATACGCAGTATTTT. Drawing the rest from reference TRBV7-2 and TRBJ2-3, the complete variable domain is GAGVSQSPSNKVTEKGKDVELRCDPISGHTALYWYRQSLGQGLEFLIYFQGNSAPDKSGLPSDRFSAERTGGSVSTLTIQRTQQEDSAVYLCASSSTTSTDTQYFGPGTRLTVL.

Many counts were recorded for this clonotype. The V and J genes are TRBV6-6 and TRBJ2-4; D is uncertain. Trimming removed 7 bases at V and 10 bases at J, with 17 bases between. The CDR3 totals 13 residues. CDR1 MNHNY and CDR2 SVGAGI come from the germline V gene (reference sequence). The CDR3 here is CASNDGQVGIQYF. The CDR3 DNA reads TGTGCCAGCAATGATGGGCAGGTCGGGATTCAGTACTTC.

This clonotype occurred many times. The chain has TRBV29-1 and TRBJ2-7; 7 bases are shared with TRBD1. Germline values: CDR1 SQVTM, CDR2 ANQGSEA. This CDR3 spans 16 amino acids. The ends lost 6 bases at V and 2 bases at J; junction bases unmatched: 16. This chain's CDR3 is CSVDLGYGTDPYEQYF. Written as DNA, the CDR3 is TGCAGCGTCGACCTAGGTTACGGGACAGATCCCTACGAGCAGTACTTC.

The J gene is TRBJ2-2, the V gene TRBV2, with TRBD2 identical over 10 bases. Losses at the gene ends were 6 bases for V and 6 bases for J; bases not matched to a gene: 10. Germline CDR1 and CDR2: SNHLY and FYNNEI. The CDR3 is 16 residues long. CDR3 bases: TGTGCCAGCAGGGCAACAATAGCGGGAGGACCCGGGGAGCTGTTTTTT. This encodes CASRATIAGGPGELFF.

This clonotype was detected many times. The rearrangement links TRBV6-5 to TRBJ1-2, with D tentatively TRBD1 (6 bases). The CDR3 covers 15 residues. V lost 6 bases to trimming and J lost 2 bases, with 16 bases between them. In germline, CDR1 is MNHEY, CDR2 SVGAGI. The CDR3 here is CASRETGAGNYGYTF. CDR3 sequence (DNA): TGTGCCAGCAGGGAGACAGGAGCAGGCAACTATGGCTACACCTTC.

This clonotype appeared many times. The CDR3 DNA is TGTGCCAGCAGGGCGGACAGGCTAATCACAGATACGCAGTATTTT. Its protein product is CASRADRLITDTQYF. The rearrangement links TRBV28 to TRBJ2-3, with 7 bases lining up with TRBD1. Germline lookup yields CDR1 MDHEN and CDR2 SYDVKM. This CDR3 region has 15 residues. Trimming cost V 6 bases and J 2 bases; bases outside gene matches: 8. The full variable domain, with the rest looked up from reference TRBV28 and TRBJ2-3, is DVKVTQSSRYLVKRTGEKVFLECVQDMDHENMFWYRQDPGLGLRLIYFSYDVKMKEKGDIPEGYSVSREKKERFSLILESASTNQTSMYLCASRADRLITDTQYFGPGTRLTVL.

This clonotype was seen many times. The V gene is TRBV5-4, the J gene TRBJ2-6; no definite D call. This CDR3 has 15 amino acids. The germline V and J ends were trimmed by 4 bases and 0 bases, with 8 bases remaining between them. Germline assignment: CDR1 SGHNT and CDR2 YYREEE (reference sequence). As DNA, the CDR3 is TGTGCCAGCAGCCTGCCCCCCTCTGGGGCCAACGTCCTGACTTTC. It specifies CASSLPPSGANVLTF.

This clonotype has at least ten counts. CDR3 protein: CSARRLAGGEYNEQFF. As DNA, the CDR3 is TGCAGTGCTAGAAGACTAGCGGGAGGGGAGTACAATGAGCAGTTCTTC. This rearrangement joins TRBV20-1 to TRBJ2-1; 14 bases are shared with TRBD2. The CDR3 covers 16 residues. The junction had 4 bases not matched to a gene; V was cut back by 2 bases and J by 4 bases. The germline CDR1 and CDR2 sequences are DFQATT and SNEGSKA (reference sequence).

This clonotype was observed many times. Relative to the germline gene, one junction end is altered; a read error may explain this. The V call is TRBV4-1, the J call TRBJ1-2; D is ambiguous. The CDR3 is made up of 13 amino acids. Germline CDR1 and CDR2: MGHRA and YSYEKL. This CDR3 reads CASSPAGNYGYTF. As DNA, the CDR3 is TGTGCCAGCAGTCCGGCAGGAAACTATGGCTACACCTTC.